Below, 3 T cell receptor beta chains from the same sample are listed, as sequenced in a study of vaccination and CD4 T cells after COVID-19. Their antigen targets remain unknown. Cultured CD4+ T-cell DNA underwent Oncomine TCR Beta short-read sequencing. TCRdb reprocessed the PCR reads via MiXCR and lists one record per CDR3 protein. Among about 25,000 distinct CDR3 sequences, 67% were seen once, and the ten largest hold around 15%. Treatment indicated: roughly 10-day PBMC culture with coronavirus spike peptide pools or control peptides (ViraFEST assay). The material was CD4+ T cells from blood, cultured in vitro, obtained after SARS-CoV-2 vaccination. The receptors shown here come from a human donor who received a COVID-19 vaccine.

The chain combines TRBV20-1 with TRBJ1-4, with a weak D call TRBD1 (6 bases). Germline assignment: CDR1 DFQATT and CDR2 SNEGSKA (reference sequence). The V end lost 4 bases, the J end lost 6 bases, and 18 bases lay between the germline ends. The CDR3 covers 15 residues. The chain's CDR3 is CSAKTTGGAYEKLFF. The CDR3 nucleotides read TGCAGTGCTAAAACCACCGGGGGGGCATATGAAAAACTGTTTTTT.

This clonotype was detected a few times. J is TRBJ1-6 and V is TRBV30; D call uncertain. Germline V gene data show CDR1 as GTSNPN and CDR2 as SVGIG (reference sequence). Trimming stripped 0 bases from V and 4 bases from J, with 13 bases between. The CDR3 loop spans 16 amino acids. The DNA of the CDR3 is TGTGCCTGGAGTGTATCTGTGGGTGTTTATAATTCACCCCTCCACTTT. It specifies CAWSVSVGVYNSPLHF.

This clonotype was detected a few times. The chain carries TRBV19 and TRBJ2-5; 8 nucleotides align to TRBD2. This CDR3 region has 16 residues. Germline V CDR1 and CDR2: LNHDA, SQIVND (reference sequence). The J segment lost 2 bases and the V segment lost 3 bases, leaving 8 bases of the junction unmatched. CDR3 residues: CASSMRGLGRQETQYF. The CDR3 DNA reads TGTGCCAGTAGTATGAGGGGACTAGGGAGGCAAGAGACCCAGTACTTC.